This TCR beta chain was profiled in a study of cytomegalovirus exposure and HLA in healthy donors. CDR1 is MDHEN, CDR2 SYDVKM, per germline. Trimming stripped 7 bases from V and 5 bases from J, with 17 bases between. The CDR3 has 15 residues. This clone was seen once. The PCR had 60 Vbeta and 13 Jbeta primers. The repertoire was sequenced with immunoSEQ multiplex PCR; TCRdb's copy has only in-frame clones and lacks some. The sample includes around 130,000 clones, approximately 81% seen only once; the top ten take around 2.3%. This TCR was sampled from a woman between 40 and 55 years old in good health and CMV-seronegative. This chain joins TRBV28 and TRBJ1-4; D is unclear. Sequencing was carried out using PBMCs. CDR3 in amino acids: CASTPLEGVNEKLFF. The CDR3 nucleotides are TGTGCCAGCACCCCACTCGAGGGCGTCAATGAAAAACTGTTTTTT.